This T cell receptor (beta chain) was identified in a study of shared clonotypes between healthy human individuals. For the study at large: Two women and a few men aged 18 to 49 made up the donors.

Germline values: CDR1 LNHNV, CDR2 YYDKDF (reference sequence). This CDR3 has 13 residues. V lost 8 bases, J lost 2 bases, and 13 bases lay in between. Original data processing: In the immunoSEQ data, sequences were junction-only and lacked quality scores, so filtering differed. TCRdb's table, derived via immunoSEQ multiplex PCR, lists solely in-frame clones and lacks some. That table supplies the V and J calls and clone size; D and trimming were determined from the DNA. The table lists some 1,100,000 clones, 78% of them singletons. Sequencing was carried out using memory CD4+ T cells from PBMCs. Noted subset: CD45RA-negative fraction. The rearrangement links TRBV15 to TRBJ2-7; D gene unclear. This receptor was taken from a man younger than 30 in good health. Some clones in this sample may be carry-over from other donors' samples. The CDR3 is CATSNIRTYEQYF. The CDR3 nucleotides read TGTGCCACCTCGAATATCCGAACCTACGAGCAGTACTTC.